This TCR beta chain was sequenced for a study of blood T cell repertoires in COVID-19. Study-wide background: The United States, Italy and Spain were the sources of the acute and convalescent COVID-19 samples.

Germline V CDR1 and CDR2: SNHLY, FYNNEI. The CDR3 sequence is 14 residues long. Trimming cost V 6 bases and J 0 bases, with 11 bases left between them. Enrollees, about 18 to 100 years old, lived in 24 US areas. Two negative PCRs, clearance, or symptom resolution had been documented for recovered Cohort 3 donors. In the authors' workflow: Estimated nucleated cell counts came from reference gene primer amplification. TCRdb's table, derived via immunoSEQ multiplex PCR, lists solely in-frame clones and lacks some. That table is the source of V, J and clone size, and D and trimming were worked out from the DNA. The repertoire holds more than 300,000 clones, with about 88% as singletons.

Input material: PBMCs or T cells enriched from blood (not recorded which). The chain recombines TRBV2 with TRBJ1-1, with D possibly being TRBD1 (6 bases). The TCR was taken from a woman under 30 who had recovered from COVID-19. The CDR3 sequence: CASRRTAVNTEAFF. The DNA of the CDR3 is TGTGCCAGCAGGCGGACAGCAGTGAACACTGAAGCTTTCTTT.